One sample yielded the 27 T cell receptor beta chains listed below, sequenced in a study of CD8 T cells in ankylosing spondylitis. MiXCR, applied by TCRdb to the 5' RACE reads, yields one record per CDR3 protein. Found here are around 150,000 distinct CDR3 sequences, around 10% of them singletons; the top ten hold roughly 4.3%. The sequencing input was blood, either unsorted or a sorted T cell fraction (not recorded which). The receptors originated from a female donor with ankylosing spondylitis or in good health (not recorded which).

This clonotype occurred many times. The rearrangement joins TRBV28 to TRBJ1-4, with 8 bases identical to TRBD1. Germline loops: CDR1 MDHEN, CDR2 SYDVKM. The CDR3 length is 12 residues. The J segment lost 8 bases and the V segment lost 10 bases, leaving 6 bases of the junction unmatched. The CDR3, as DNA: TGTGCCATCCGACAGGGGCGCGAAAAACTGTTTTTT. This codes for CAIRQGREKLFF.

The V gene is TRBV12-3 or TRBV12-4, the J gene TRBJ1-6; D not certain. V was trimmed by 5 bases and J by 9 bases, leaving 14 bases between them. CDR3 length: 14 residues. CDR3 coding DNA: TGTGCCAGCAGTGGAGGACGGAAGAGTTCACCCCTCCACTTT. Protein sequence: CASSGGRKSSPLHF.

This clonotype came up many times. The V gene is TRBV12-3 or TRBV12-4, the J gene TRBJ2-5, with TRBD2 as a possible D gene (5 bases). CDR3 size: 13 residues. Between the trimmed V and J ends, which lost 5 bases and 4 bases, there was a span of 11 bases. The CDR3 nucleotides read TGTGCCAGCAGTCAACAAGGAGGAGAGACCCAGTACTTC. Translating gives CASSQQGGETQYF.

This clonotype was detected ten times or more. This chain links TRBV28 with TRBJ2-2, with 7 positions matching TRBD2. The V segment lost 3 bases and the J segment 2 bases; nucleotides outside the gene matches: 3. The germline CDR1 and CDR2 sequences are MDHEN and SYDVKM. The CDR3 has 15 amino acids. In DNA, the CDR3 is TGTGCCAGCAGTTTTCGGGGGGATAACACCGGGGAGCTGTTTTTT. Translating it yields CASSFRGDNTGELFF.

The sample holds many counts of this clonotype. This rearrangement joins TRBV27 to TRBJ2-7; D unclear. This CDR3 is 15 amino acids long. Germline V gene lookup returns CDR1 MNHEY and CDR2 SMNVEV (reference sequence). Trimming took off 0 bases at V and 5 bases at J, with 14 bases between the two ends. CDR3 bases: TGTGCCAGCAGTTTATCGAGGCTTATGATCAACGAGCAGTACTTC. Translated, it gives CASSLSRLMINEQYF.

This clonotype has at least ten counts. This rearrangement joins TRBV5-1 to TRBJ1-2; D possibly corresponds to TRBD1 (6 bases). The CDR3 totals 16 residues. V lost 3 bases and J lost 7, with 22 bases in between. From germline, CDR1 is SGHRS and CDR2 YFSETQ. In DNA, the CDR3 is TGCGCCAGCAGCTCCTCGGGGCTCGGGACAACGGTTGGCTACACCTTC. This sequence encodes CASSSSGLGTTVGYTF. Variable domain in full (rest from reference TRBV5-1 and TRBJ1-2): KAGVTQTPRYLIKTRGQQVTLSCSPISGHRSVSWYQQTPGQGLQFLFEYFSETQRNKGNFPGRFSGRQFSNSRSEMNVSTLELGDSALYLCASSSSGLGTTVGYTFGSGTRLTVV.

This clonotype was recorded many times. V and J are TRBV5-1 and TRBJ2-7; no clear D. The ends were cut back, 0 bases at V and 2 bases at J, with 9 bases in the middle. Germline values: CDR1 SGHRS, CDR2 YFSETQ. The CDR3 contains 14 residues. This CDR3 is CASSLDGVPYEQYF. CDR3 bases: TGCGCCAGCAGCTTGGATGGGGTCCCCTACGAGCAGTACTTC. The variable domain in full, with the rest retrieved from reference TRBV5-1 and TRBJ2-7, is KAGVTQTPRYLIKTRGQQVTLSCSPISGHRSVSWYQQTPGQGLQFLFEYFSETQRNKGNFPGRFSGRQFSNSRSEMNVSTLELGDSALYLCASSLDGVPYEQYFGPGTRLTVT.

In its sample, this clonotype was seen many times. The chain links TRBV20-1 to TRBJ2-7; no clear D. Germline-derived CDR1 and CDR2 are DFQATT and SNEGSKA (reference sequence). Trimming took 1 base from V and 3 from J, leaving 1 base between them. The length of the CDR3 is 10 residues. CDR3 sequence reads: CSARVYEQYF. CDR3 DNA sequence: TGCAGTGCTAGAGTCTACGAGCAGTACTTC.

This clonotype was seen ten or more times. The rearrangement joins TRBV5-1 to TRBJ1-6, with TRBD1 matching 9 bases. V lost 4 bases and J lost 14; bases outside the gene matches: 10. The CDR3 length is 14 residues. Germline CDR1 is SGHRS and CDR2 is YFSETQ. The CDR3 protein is CASSPGTGSMSLHF. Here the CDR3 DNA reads TGCGCCAGCAGCCCAGGGACAGGGTCAATGTCCCTCCACTTT.

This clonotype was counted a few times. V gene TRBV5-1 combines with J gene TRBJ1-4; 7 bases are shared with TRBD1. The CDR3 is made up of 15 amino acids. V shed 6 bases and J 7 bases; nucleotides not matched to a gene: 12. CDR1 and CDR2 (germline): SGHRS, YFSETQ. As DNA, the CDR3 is TGCGCCAGCACCCCAACCGGGACAGCGGGTGAAAAACTGTTTTTT. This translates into CASTPTGTAGEKLFF. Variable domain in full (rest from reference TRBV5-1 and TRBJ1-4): KAGVTQTPRYLIKTRGQQVTLSCSPISGHRSVSWYQQTPGQGLQFLFEYFSETQRNKGNFPGRFSGRQFSNSRSEMNVSTLELGDSALYLCASTPTGTAGEKLFFGSGTQLSVL.

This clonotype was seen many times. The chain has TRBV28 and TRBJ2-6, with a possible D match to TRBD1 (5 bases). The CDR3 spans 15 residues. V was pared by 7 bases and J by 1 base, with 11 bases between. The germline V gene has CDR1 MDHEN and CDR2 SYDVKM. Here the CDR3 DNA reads TGTGCCAGCATGGCTCAGGGTTCTGGGGCCAACGTCCTGACTTTC. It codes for CASMAQGSGANVLTF. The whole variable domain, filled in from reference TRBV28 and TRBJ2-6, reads DVKVTQSSRYLVKRTGEKVFLECVQDMDHENMFWYRQDPGLGLRLIYFSYDVKMKEKGDIPEGYSVSREKKERFSLILESASTNQTSMYLCASMAQGSGANVLTFGAGSRLTVL.

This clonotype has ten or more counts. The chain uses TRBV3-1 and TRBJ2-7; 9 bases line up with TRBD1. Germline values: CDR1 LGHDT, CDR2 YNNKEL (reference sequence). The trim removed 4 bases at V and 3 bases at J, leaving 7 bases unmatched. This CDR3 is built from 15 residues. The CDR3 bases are TGTGCCAGCAGCCCGCGGACAGGGGCTTTCTACGAGCAGTACTTC. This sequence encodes CASSPRTGAFYEQYF.

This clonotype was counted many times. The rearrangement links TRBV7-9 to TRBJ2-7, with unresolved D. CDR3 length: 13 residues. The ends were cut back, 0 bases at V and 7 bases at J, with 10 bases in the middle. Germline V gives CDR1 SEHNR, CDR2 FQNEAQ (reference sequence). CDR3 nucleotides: TGTGCCAGCAGCTTAGCACCGAAGGTGGAGCAGTACTTC. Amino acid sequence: CASSLAPKVEQYF.

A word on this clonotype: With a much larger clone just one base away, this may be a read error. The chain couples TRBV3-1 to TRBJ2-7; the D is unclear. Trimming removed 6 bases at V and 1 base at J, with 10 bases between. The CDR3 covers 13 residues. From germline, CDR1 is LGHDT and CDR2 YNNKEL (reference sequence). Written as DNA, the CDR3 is TGTGCCAGCAGGCAAAAGAGATCCTACGAGCAGTACTTC. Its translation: CASRQKRSYEQYF.

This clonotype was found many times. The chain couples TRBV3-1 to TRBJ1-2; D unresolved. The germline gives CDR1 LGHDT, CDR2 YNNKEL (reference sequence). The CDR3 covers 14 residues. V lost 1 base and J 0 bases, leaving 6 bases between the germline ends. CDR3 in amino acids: CASSQVTANYGYTF. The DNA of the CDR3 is TGTGCCAGCAGCCAAGTAACCGCTAACTATGGCTACACCTTC.

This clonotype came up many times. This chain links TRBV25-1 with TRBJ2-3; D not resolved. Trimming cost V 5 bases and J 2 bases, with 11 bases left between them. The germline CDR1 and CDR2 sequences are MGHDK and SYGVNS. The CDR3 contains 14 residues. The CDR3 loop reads CASSSSRTTDTQYF. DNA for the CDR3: TGTGCCAGCAGTTCATCAAGAACCACAGATACGCAGTATTTT.

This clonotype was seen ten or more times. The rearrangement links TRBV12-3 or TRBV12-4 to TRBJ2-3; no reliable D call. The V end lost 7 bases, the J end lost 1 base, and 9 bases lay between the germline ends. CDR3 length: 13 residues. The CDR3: CASITSGTDTQYF. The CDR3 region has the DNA TGTGCCAGCATTACAAGCGGCACAGATACGCAGTATTTT.

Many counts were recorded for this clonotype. The CDR3: CSVPDKGMGYTF. For the CDR3, the DNA is TGCAGCGTGCCGGACAAAGGCATGGGCTACACCTTC. The chain links TRBV29-1 to TRBJ1-2; TRBD1 is a possible D gene (5 bases). This CDR3 region has 12 residues. The germline CDR1 and CDR2 sequences are SQVTM and ANQGSEA. Trimming left V 6 bases short and J 8 bases short, with 16 bases between.

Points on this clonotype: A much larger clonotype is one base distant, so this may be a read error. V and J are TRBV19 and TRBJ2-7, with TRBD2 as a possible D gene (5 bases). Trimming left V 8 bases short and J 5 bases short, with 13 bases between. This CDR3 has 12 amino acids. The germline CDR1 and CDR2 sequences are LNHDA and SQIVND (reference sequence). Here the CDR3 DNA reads TGTGCCAGTGGTTCTTTCGGGGACGAGCAGTACTTC. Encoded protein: CASGSFGDEQYF.

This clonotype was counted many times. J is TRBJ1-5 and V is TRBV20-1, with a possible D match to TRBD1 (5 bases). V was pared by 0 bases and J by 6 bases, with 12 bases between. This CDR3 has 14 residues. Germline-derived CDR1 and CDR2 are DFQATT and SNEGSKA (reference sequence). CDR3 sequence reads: CSARDQAGLQPQHF. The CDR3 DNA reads TGCAGTGCTAGAGATCAGGCAGGGCTTCAGCCCCAGCATTTT.

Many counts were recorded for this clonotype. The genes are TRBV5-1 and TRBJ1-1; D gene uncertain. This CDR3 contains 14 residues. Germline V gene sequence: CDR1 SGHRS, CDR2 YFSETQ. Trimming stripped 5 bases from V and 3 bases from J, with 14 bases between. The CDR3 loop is CASRFVSRDTEAFF. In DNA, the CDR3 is TGCGCCAGCAGATTCGTCTCCCGAGACACTGAAGCTTTCTTT.

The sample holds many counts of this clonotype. The CDR3 loop is CASSRQNNEQFF. The CDR3 DNA follows: TGTGCCAGCAGCAGACAAAACAATGAGCAGTTCTTC. The chain joins TRBV7-2 to TRBJ2-1; D unclear. This CDR3 spans 12 amino acids. The germline V and J ends were trimmed by 5 bases and 5 bases, with 7 bases remaining between them. Looked up from germline, CDR1 is SGHTA and CDR2 is FQGNSA.

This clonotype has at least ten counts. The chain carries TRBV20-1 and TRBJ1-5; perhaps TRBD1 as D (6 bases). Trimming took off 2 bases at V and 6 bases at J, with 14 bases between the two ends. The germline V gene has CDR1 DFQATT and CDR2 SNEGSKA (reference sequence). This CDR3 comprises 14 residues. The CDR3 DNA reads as TGCAGTGCTAGAACGACAGGCACCTCTCAGCCCCAGCATTTT. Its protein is CSARTTGTSQPQHF.

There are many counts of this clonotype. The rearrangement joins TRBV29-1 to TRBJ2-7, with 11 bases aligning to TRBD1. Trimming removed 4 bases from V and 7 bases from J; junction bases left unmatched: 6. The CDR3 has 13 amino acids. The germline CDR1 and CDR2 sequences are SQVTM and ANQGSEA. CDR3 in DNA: TGCAGCGTTGGGGACAGGGGGTACGGGGAGCAGTACTTC. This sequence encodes CSVGDRGYGEQYF.

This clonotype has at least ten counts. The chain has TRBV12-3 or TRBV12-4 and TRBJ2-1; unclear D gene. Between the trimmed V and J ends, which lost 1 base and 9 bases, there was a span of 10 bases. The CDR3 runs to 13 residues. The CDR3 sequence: CASSLGVSGEQFF. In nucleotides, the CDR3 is TGTGCCAGCAGTTTAGGGGTTTCGGGTGAGCAGTTCTTC.

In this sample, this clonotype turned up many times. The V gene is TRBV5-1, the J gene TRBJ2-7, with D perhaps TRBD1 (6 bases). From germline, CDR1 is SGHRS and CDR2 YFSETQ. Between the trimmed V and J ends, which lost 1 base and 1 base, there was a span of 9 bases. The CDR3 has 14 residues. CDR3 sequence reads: CASSLTGSSYEQYF. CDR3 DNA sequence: TGCGCCAGCAGCTTGACAGGGAGTTCCTACGAGCAGTACTTC.

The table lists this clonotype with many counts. Written as DNA, the CDR3 is TGTGCCAGCTCACCTGAGACCTCAGACTACGAGCAGTACTTC. Translated, it gives CASSPETSDYEQYF. The genes are TRBV18 and TRBJ2-7; D is unresolved. This CDR3 comprises 14 residues. V was pared by 3 bases and J by 3 bases, with 12 bases between. Per the germline V gene, CDR1 is KGHSH and CDR2 is LQKENI.